The rows below give T cell receptor beta chains drawn from one sample of a study of monozygotic twins with inflammatory bowel disease. After re-calling the 5' RACE reads, TCRdb lists one entry per CDR3 protein, DNA absent. The sample table sets out a few hundred thousand distinct CDR3 sequences. Material: blood. These TCRs come from a human donor with ulcerative colitis or Crohn's disease, or a healthy co-twin of an affected twin (not recorded which). Each CDR3 is given with its conserved first and last residue.

V	J	CDR3
TRBV20-1	TRBJ1-2	CSASLRVDGYTF
TRBV12-3/TRBV12-4	TRBJ2-3	CASSLGSGVDTQYF
TRBV18	TRBJ1-6	CASSHGQNGSPLHF
TRBV7-8	TRBJ2-2	CASSPRDGAGELFF
TRBV5-1	TRBJ1-3	CASSLETGSGNTIYF
TRBV24-1	TRBJ2-1	CATSDKSILTARENEQFF
TRBV5-1	TRBJ2-5	CASSSSSRGETQYF
TRBV9	TRBJ2-1	CASSVGPGQGAFNEQFF
TRBV18	TRBJ2-2	CASSPRQGKTGELFF
TRBV6-2/TRBV6-3	TRBJ2-1	CASSYSSNEQFF
TRBV5-1	TRBJ2-3	CASSLRPGDTQYF
TRBV6-5	TRBJ2-7	CASSSSSGQTLPEQYF